This entry features one TCR beta chain sequence. This record belongs to a study of blood T cell repertoires in COVID-19. At the level of the study: Sites across the United States, Italy and Spain contributed samples from acute and convalescent COVID-19.

The repertoire was sequenced with immunoSEQ multiplex PCR; TCRdb's copy has only in-frame clones and lacks some. The sample includes roughly 430,000 clones, about 88% of them seen just once. CDR1 and CDR2 (germline): SGDLS, YYNGEE. CDR3 size: 14 residues. V lost 4 bases to trimming and J lost 11 bases; unmatched junction nucleotides: 8. Participants were aged about 18 to 89 years, lived in 20 to 30 US areas, and enrolled virtually. Participants were placed into cohorts based on the clinical history they reported. Sequenced sample: PBMCs or T cells enriched from blood (not recorded which). The chain employs TRBV9 and TRBJ2-6, with TRBD2 matching 8 bases. The receptor was derived from a woman between 18 and 29 years old who had been exposed to COVID-19. The CDR3 region is CASSSSGTSHVLTF. In nucleotides, the CDR3 is TGTGCCAGCAGCTCATCCGGGACTAGTCACGTCCTGACTTTC.